The T cell receptor (beta chain) described here comes from a study of CD8+ T cells in alopecia areata listed by TCRdb under 2018. Study-wide context: The treated patients took part in an open-label pilot trial in which moderate-to-severe alopecia areata was treated with oral tofacitinib at 5 to 10 mg twice daily. Patients stayed on tofacitinib for 6 to 18 months and then had 6 months of follow-up off drug so that delayed response and recurrence could be assessed. For the treated patients, the SALT score, which quantifies what percentage of scalp surface area is affected, served as the measure of disease severity. High-throughput TCRbeta sequencing was used to examine T cell clonal expansion in alopecia areata in both the C3H/HeJ mouse model and human patients. Scalp tissue and sorted CD4+ and CD8+ peripheral blood T cells from patchy and totalis/universalis alopecia areata patients and from healthy controls were covered by human TCRbeta sequencing. Biopsies were taken from tofacitinib-treated patients at baseline and again at 4 and 24 weeks into treatment, and several of those patients also had a later scalp biopsy. Clonality in the scalp was compared among normal scalp (n=4), patchy alopecia areata scalp (n=8), and alopecia totalis/universalis scalp (n=8). RNA came from the PAXgene miRNA kit for fixed scalp, the miRNeasy kit for PBMCs, and the RNeasy kit for mouse skin. Amplification of TCRbeta CDR3 regions was done by immunoSEQ multiplex PCR using 35 Vbeta forward primers and 13 Jbeta reverse primers.

The receptor library was made with the immunoSEQ multiplex PCR assay. To provide template for TCR sequencing, every sample had RNA extracted and reverse transcribed into cDNA. First-strand cDNA was synthesized with SuperScript III using a 2:1 mix of oligo-dT and random hexamers. A synthetic immune receptor repertoire was used to measure amplification bias, and any remaining bias was corrected computationally. Under the source paper's analysis protocol: Raw reads were preprocessed to remove errors, and CDR3 was defined by IMGT conventions from the conserved cysteine to phenylalanine. Clonality was computed by normalizing Shannon entropy by log2 of the number of productive unique TCRs and subtracting the result from 1. Scalp TCRbeta sequences were cross-referenced with sorted blood CD4 and CD8 repertoires so that the CD4 or CD8 identity of scalp clones could be inferred. This immuneACCESS table, as held by TCRdb, lists in-frame sequences with V and J called but not all clones. Of the missing ones, under half trace to an unresolved V gene in checked studies; the others have no known cause. That table gives V, J and clone size, and the DNA gave D and trimming. For this sample the table gives around 270,000 clones, of which more than 45% were detected only once. Approximately 1.7% of the sample rests with the top ten.

The investigation overall reported the following: Many expanded lesional clones persisted in scalp and blood during tofacitinib treatment, which may partly explain relapse after stopping treatment. Because the treated cohort was small and had just a single nonresponder, larger studies are needed to establish links between baseline CD8+ expansion and response. Compared with mice, TCR sequences shared between patients were less clear, possibly partly because of HLA diversity across the patient population. Lesional scalp, especially in alopecia totalis/universalis, showed higher clonality and more expanded CD8+ clones than normal scalp, suggesting antigenic drive. Unlike mouse skin, where gammadelta T cells dominate, normal human skin contains resident alphabeta T cells that get sequenced too, which complicates analysis of the scalp TCR repertoire. Tofacitinib significantly decreased scalp clonality and the number of expanded CD8+ clones among the top 100 scalp clones.

Points on this clone: There is no known antigen for this receptor. Within one base of it there is no much larger clone, and no base qualities were kept.

From a lookup of the germline V gene, CDR1 and CDR2 are MNHEY and SVGAGI. The germline ends are 8 bases apart after V is trimmed by 6 bases and J by 2 bases. The CDR3, cysteine through phenylalanine, is 12 amino acids long. The read is trimmed to its CDR3 DNA, 36 bases read in frame from base 1. Sample time point, as interpreted from the label and publication: about 25 weeks on oral tofacitinib. Interpreted using the paper, the treatment or condition label stands for: oral pan-JAK inhibitor, 5-10 mg twice daily. Lesional scalp punch biopsies and peripheral blood were collected from alopecia areata patients. PBMCs were isolated by density centrifugation and stained for CD3, CD4 and CD8, and CD4+ and CD8+ T cells were sorted on a FACSAria.

The sample consisted of CD4+ T cells sorted from blood, taken at week 24, from a patient treated with tofacitinib. The origin of this receptor is a human donor with alopecia areata. This receptor chain uses TRBV6-5 and TRBJ2-7; the D gene is possibly TRBD1, with 6 bases matching. The DNA sequence reads TGTGCCAGCAGAACAGGGCCCTACGAGCAGTACTTC. The encoded protein is CASRTGPYEQYF.